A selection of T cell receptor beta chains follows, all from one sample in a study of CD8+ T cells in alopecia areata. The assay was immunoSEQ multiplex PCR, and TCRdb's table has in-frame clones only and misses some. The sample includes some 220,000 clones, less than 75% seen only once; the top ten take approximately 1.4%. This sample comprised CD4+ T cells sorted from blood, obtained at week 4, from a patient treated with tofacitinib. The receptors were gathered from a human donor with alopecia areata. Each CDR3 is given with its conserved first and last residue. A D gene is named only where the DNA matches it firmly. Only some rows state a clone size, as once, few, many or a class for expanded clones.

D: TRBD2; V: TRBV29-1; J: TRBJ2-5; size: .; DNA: TGCAGCGCCCGACTAGCGCTTGAGACCCAGTACTTC; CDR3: CSARLALETQYF
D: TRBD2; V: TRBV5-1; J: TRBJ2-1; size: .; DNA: TGCGCCAGCAGCGAAAACGCCCTAGCGGGGGGATACAATGAGCAGTTCTTC; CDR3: CASSENALAGGYNEQFF
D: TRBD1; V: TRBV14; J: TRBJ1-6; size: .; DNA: TGTGCCAGCAGCAGGGGACAGTATAATTCACCCCTCCACTTT; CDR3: CASSRGQYNSPLHF
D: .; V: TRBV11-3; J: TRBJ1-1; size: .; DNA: TGTGCCAGCAGCTTAAGTAATACTGAAGCTTTCTTT; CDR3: CASSLSNTEAFF
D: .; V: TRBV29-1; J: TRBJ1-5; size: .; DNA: TGCAGCGTTGGGGACACAGGGAATCAGCCCCAGCATTTT; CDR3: CSVGDTGNQPQHF
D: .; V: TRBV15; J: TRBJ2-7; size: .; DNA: TGTGCCACCAGCAGACAAGACTCCTACGAGCAGTACTTC; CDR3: CATSRQDSYEQYF
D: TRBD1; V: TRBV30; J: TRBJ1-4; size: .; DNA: TGTGCCTGGAAACAGGGGCGGAATGAAAAACTGTTTTTT; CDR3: CAWKQGRNEKLFF
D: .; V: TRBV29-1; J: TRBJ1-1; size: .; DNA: TGCAGCGTTGAAGCACCTTTGACAGGAGGGGCTTTCTTT; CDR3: CSVEAPLTGGAFF
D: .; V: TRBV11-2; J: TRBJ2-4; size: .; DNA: TGTGCCAGCAGCCCCCGACAGGCCTCAGGGATTCAGTACTTC; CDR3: CASSPRQASGIQYF
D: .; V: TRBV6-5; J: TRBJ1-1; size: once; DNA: TGTGCCAGCAGTTCCCCAGGGAAAACTGAAGCTTTCTTT; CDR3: CASSSPGKTEAFF
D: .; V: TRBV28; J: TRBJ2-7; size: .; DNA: TGTGCCAGCAGTTTCCCGCTATCGACCCATCAGCAGTACTTC; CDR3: CASSFPLSTHQQYF
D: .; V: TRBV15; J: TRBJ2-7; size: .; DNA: TGTGCCACCAGCAGAGATGGAGGAGGGTACTACGAGCAGTACTTC; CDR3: CATSRDGGGYYEQYF
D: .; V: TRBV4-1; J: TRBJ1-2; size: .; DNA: TGCGCCAGCAGCCAGCTTCGGGGGTCGTGCACCTTC; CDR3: CASSQLRGSCTF
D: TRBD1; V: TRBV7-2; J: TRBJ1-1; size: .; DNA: TGTGCCAGCAGCTTTGGACAGGGCCACACTGAAGCTTTCTTT; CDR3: CASSFGQGHTEAFF
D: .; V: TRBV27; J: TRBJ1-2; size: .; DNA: TGTGCCAGCAGACCTCGCACAGGATATGCTAACTATGGCTACACCTTC; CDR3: CASRPRTGYANYGYTF
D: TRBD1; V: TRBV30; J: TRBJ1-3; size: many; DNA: TGTGCCTGGAGTGGTGGGACAGTTAGCTCTGGAAACACCATATATTTT; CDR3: CAWSGGTVSSGNTIYF
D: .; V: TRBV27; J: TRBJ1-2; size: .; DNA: TGTGCCAGCAGGACAGCCGCCAGCTACACCTTC; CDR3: CASRTAASYTF
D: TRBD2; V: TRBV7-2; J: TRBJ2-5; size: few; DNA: TGTGCCAGCAGCTTAGGACTAGCTCAAGAGACCCAGTACTTC; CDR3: CASSLGLAQETQYF
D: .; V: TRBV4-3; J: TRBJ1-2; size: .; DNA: TGCGCCAGCAGCCAAGAAACTGCCCGGAGTCGCTATGGCTACACCTTC; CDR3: CASSQETARSRYGYTF
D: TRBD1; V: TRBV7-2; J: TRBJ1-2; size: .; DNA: TGTGCCAGCAGCTCGAGACAGGGGGCAAATGGCTACACCTTC; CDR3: CASSSRQGANGYTF
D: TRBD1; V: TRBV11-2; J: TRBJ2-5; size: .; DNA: TGTGCCAGCAGCTTACAAGGGGGCTCGCAAGAGACCCAGTACTTC; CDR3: CASSLQGGSQETQYF
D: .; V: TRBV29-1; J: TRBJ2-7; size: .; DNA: TGCAGCGCCGGTGAGCAGGGGACCCCCTACGAGCAGTACTTC; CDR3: CSAGEQGTPYEQYF
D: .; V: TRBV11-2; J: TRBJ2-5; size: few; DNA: TGTGCCAGCAGCCTACAGGGTGAGACCCAGTACTTC; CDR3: CASSLQGETQYF
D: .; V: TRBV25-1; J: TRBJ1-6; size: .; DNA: TGTGCCAGCAGAGCCGGGTCCAACAATTCACCCCTCCACTTT; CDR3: CASRAGSNNSPLHF